This entry lists 28 T cell receptor beta chains sequenced from one sample in a study of T cells expressing NK-cell markers. TCRdb reprocessed the 5' RACE reads and keeps a single row for each CDR3 protein, giving no DNA. With 20,000 to 25,000 distinct CDR3 sequences in the sample, the ten largest clones hold approximately 53%. Input material: blood T cells: a sorted CD56 or NKG2C T cell subset, CD4+ or CD8+ T cells, or bulk PBMC T cells (not recorded which). These receptors came from a man aged 18-75 years in good health.

The V gene is TRBV5-1, the J gene TRBJ2-7; TCRdb's assignment of TRBD1 cannot be checked, as there is no DNA. In germline, CDR1 is SGHRS, CDR2 YFSETQ. This CDR3 contains 14 residues. The CDR3 is CASSYQGGIDEQYF.

The chain uses TRBV6-2 or TRBV6-3 and TRBJ2-5; the TCRdb call, TRBD2, lacks DNA for checking. CDR3 length equals 14 residues. Germline V CDR1 and CDR2: MNHEY, SVGEGT. CDR3 sequence reads: CASRKGPATETQYF.

The genes are TRBV9 and TRBJ1-5; TCRdb returns TRBD1, unconfirmable since there is no DNA. CDR1 is SGDLS and CDR2 is YYNGEE in the germline V gene. The CDR3 has 15 amino acids. CDR3 protein: CASSEDGTGIQPQHF. Drawing the rest from reference TRBV9 and TRBJ1-5, the complete variable domain is DSGVTQTPKHLITATGQRVTLRCSPRSGDLSVYWYQQSLDQGLQFLIQYYNGEERAKGNILERFSAQQFPDLHSELNLSSLELGDSALYFCASSEDGTGIQPQHFGDGTRLSIL.

Considering frequency, this clonotype is medium-sized. The chain uses TRBV13 and TRBJ1-3. Germline assignment: CDR1 PRHDT and CDR2 FYEKMQ (reference sequence). The CDR3 has 14 amino acids. CDR3 loop: CASSLGTFGNTIYF. Filled out from reference TRBV13 and TRBJ1-3, the complete variable domain reads AAGVIQSPRHLIKEKRETATLKCYPIPRHDTVYWYQQGPGQDPQFLISFYEKMQSDKGSIPDRFSAQQFSDYHSELNMSSLELGDSALYFCASSLGTFGNTIYFGEGSWLTVV.

The chain carries TRBV7-6 and TRBJ1-1; the D gene TCRdb calls, TRBD1, cannot be checked with no DNA. CDR1 is SGHVS, CDR2 FNYEAQ, per germline. The CDR3 has 13 residues. The CDR3 spells CASSLAQGAEAFF.

The V and J genes are TRBV7-9 and TRBJ2-7; TCRdb reports TRBD1, a call that lacks DNA to check it against. This CDR3 region has 13 residues. The germline gives CDR1 SEHNR, CDR2 FQNEAQ (reference sequence). The chain's CDR3 is CASSVPGAEEQYF.

The chain joins TRBV6-5 to TRBJ2-5; the D call of TRBD1 rests on TCRdb alone, since no DNA is present to check it. The CDR3 has 12 residues. In germline, CDR1 is MNHEY, CDR2 SVGAGI. The CDR3: CATRHRGETQYF.

The chain joins TRBV7-2 to TRBJ1-3. The CDR3 has 15 amino acids. Germline V gene lookup returns CDR1 SGHTA and CDR2 FQGNSA. CDR3 loop: CASSATANSGNTIYF.

The rearrangement links TRBV29-1 to TRBJ2-7; TCRdb proposes TRBD1, but this gene call is untestable without DNA. Germline V CDR1 and CDR2: SQVTM, ANQGSEA. This CDR3 comprises 14 residues. The CDR3 here is CSVSTGGGTYEQYF.

This chain links TRBV29-1 with TRBJ2-1. Germline loops: CDR1 SQVTM, CDR2 ANQGSEA. The CDR3 consists of 15 residues. CDR3 amino acids: CSVEDPRPNRYEQFF.

This chain connects TRBV6-4 to TRBJ2-3; TCRdb calls TRBD2, which cannot be checked without DNA. The CDR3 is made up of 15 amino acids. Germline V CDR1 and CDR2: MRHNA, SNTAGT. The CDR3: CASSDGTTGTDTQYF.

The CDR3: CASSLGQGIQETQYF. The chain joins TRBV7-2 to TRBJ2-5; TCRdb's D gene call, TRBD1, goes unchecked for lack of DNA. Germline-derived CDR1 and CDR2 are SGHTA and FQGNSA. This CDR3 is built from 15 residues.

This sequence joins TRBV6-1 and TRBJ1-6. CDR1 MNHNS and CDR2 SASEGT come from the germline V gene. The CDR3 runs to 14 residues. CDR3 region: CASKRSVYNSPLHF.

CDR3 in amino acids: CASSLYGRYNEQFF. The chain carries TRBV7-9 and TRBJ2-1; absent DNA, TCRdb's TRBD1 call cannot be checked. Germline CDR1 reads SEHNR; CDR2 reads FQNEAQ (reference sequence). There are 14 residues in the CDR3.

The CDR3 is CASSFRGNNSPLHF. This chain connects TRBV28 to TRBJ1-6; TCRdb's D gene call, TRBD1, goes unchecked for lack of DNA. The V gene's germline CDR1 is MDHEN and CDR2 SYDVKM. The CDR3 loop spans 14 amino acids.

The chain has TRBV5-5 and TRBJ1-1. CDR1 and CDR2 from the germline V gene are SGHKS and YYEKEE (reference sequence). This CDR3 is built from 15 residues. The CDR3 reads CASSLAGHQNTEAFF.

This CDR3 is CASSPRGPDTQYF. V and J are TRBV7-9 and TRBJ2-3; TCRdb's D call of TRBD1 is untestable without DNA. The germline V gene encodes CDR1 SEHNR and CDR2 FQNEAQ (reference sequence). The CDR3 has 13 residues.

V gene TRBV5-1 combines with J gene TRBJ1-4; TCRdb picks TRBD1, but there is no DNA to check that call. Germline CDR1 reads SGHRS; CDR2 reads YFSETQ. The CDR3 spans 14 residues. The CDR3 reads CASSLGQGNEKLFF.

The V call is TRBV10-2, the J call TRBJ1-1; TCRdb calls TRBD1, which cannot be checked without DNA. The germline gives CDR1 WSHSY, CDR2 SAAADI. This CDR3 has 14 amino acids. This chain's CDR3 is CASSEGAGGTEAFF.

CDR3 sequence reads: CASSFRDGPYEQYF. The chain has TRBV6-2 or TRBV6-3 and TRBJ2-7; TCRdb's D call of TRBD1 is untestable without DNA. The CDR3 loop spans 14 amino acids. Germline V gene lookup returns CDR1 MNHEY and CDR2 SVGEGT.

This chain joins TRBV2 and TRBJ2-5. Germline V gene lookup returns CDR1 SNHLY and CDR2 FYNNEI. The CDR3 totals 14 residues. The chain's CDR3 is CASTRTKVGETQYF. Filled out from reference TRBV2 and TRBJ2-5, the complete variable domain reads EPEVTQTPSHQVTQMGQEVILRCVPISNHLYFYWYRQILGQKVEFLVSFYNNEISEKSEIFDDQFSVERPDGSNFTLKIRSTKLEDSAMYFCASTRTKVGETQYFGPGTRLLVL.

The gene calls are TRBV5-4 and TRBJ1-4; TCRdb selects TRBD1, and the lack of DNA leaves this call unchecked. CDR1 SGHNT and CDR2 YYREEE come from the germline V gene (reference sequence). This CDR3 has 14 residues. The CDR3 spells CASSSDSLNEKLFF. The full variable domain, its missing parts supplied by reference TRBV5-4 and TRBJ1-4, is ETGVTQSPTHLIKTRGQQVTLRCSSQSGHNTVSWYQQALGQGPQFIFQYYREEENGRGNFPPRFSGLQFPNYSSELNVNALELDDSALYLCASSSDSLNEKLFFGSGTQLSVL.

This rearrangement joins TRBV12-3 or TRBV12-4 to TRBJ1-1; TCRdb proposes TRBD1, but this gene call is untestable without DNA. The CDR3 has 14 residues. CDR3 in amino acids: CASRTPSGGSEAFF.

The chain has TRBV5-4 and TRBJ2-2; no DNA is available, so the TRBD1 call from TCRdb remains unchecked. The germline CDR1 and CDR2 sequences are SGHNT and YYREEE (reference sequence). CDR3 length equals 15 residues. The CDR3 sequence: CASSPQGAQTGELFF.

CDR3: CASSTRWAGANVLTF. The genes are TRBV21-1 and TRBJ2-6; TCRdb names TRBD2, which stays unverified in the absence of DNA. TRBV21-1 is noted as a pseudogene. The CDR3 is 15 residues long.

The gene calls are TRBV27 and TRBJ2-1; without DNA, the TCRdb call of TRBD1 cannot be checked. Germline CDR1 MNHEY, CDR2 SMNVEV (reference sequence). The length of the CDR3 is 17 residues. The CDR3 loop reads CASSFGTGGLVAGEQFF.

This chain joins TRBV5-6 and TRBJ2-7. The germline gives CDR1 SGHDT, CDR2 YYEEEE. This CDR3 has 14 residues. The CDR3 sequence is CASSLGVSSYEQYF.

This sequence joins TRBV20-1 and TRBJ1-2. The V gene's germline CDR1 is DFQATT and CDR2 SNEGSKA (reference sequence). The CDR3 has 14 residues. The CDR3 here is CSASLKRSNYGYTF.